The 8 T cell receptor beta chains below come from one sample, sequenced in a study of blood T cell repertoires in COVID-19. The table came from immunoSEQ multiplex PCR; TCRdb's copy has only in-frame clones and leaves some out. The table records about 350,000 clones, roughly 90% of them present only once. Source material: PBMCs or T cells enriched from blood (not recorded which). The origin of the receptors is a woman aged 25 to 45 who had been exposed to COVID-19.

This clone was recorded once. A single base separates this from a much larger clone, so it may be a read error. This rearrangement joins TRBV7-6 to TRBJ2-7; D is perhaps TRBD1 (5 bases). The CDR3 sequence is 15 residues long. Germline V gives CDR1 SGHVS, CDR2 FNYEAQ. V shed 1 base and J shed 0 bases, with 10 bases lying between them. CDR3 residues: CASSLVGDSSYEQYF. CDR3 DNA: TGTGCCAGCAGCTTAGTAGGCGACAGCTCCTACGAGCAGTACTTC.

This clone came up once. The rearrangement joins TRBV28 to TRBJ2-7; D is ambiguous. The germline gives CDR1 MDHEN, CDR2 SYDVKM. The V end lost 6 bases, the J end lost 4 bases, and 16 bases lay between the germline ends. The CDR3 extends over 14 amino acids. This CDR3 is CASSAPGANYEQYF. The CDR3 coding sequence is TGTGCCAGCAGCGCCCCCGGAGCGAATTACGAGCAGTACTTC.

The chain carries TRBV7-9 and TRBJ2-1; the match to TRBD1 covers 9 bases. Germline CDR1 is SEHNR and CDR2 is FQNEAQ (reference sequence). The V and J ends lost 3 bases and 0 bases, in that order; junction bases with no gene match: 6. The CDR3 loop spans 17 amino acids. CDR3 bases: TGTGCCAGCAGCTTCAACAGGGGGCGACGCTCCTACAATGAGCAGTTCTTC. The encoded protein is CASSFNRGRRSYNEQFF.

This sequence joins TRBV6-1 and TRBJ2-7; 12 bases are a match to TRBD2. This CDR3 has 16 residues. The V gene end was trimmed by 4 bases and the J gene end by 3 bases; junction bases not matched to a gene: 7. Germline V gene data show CDR1 as MNHNS and CDR2 as SASEGT. CDR3 region: CASSVSPTSGSYEQYF. CDR3 bases: TGTGCCAGCAGTGTAAGTCCGACTAGCGGGAGCTACGAGCAGTACTTC.

The rearrangement links TRBV11-2 to TRBJ2-5, with TRBD2 identical over 8 bases. Germline CDR1 SGHAT, CDR2 FQNNGV. V lost 5 bases, J lost 5 bases, and 10 bases stayed unmatched. This CDR3 is 15 amino acids long. CDR3 in amino acids: CASSPDGGAGETQYF. CDR3 DNA: TGTGCCAGCAGCCCAGACGGGGGGGCGGGGGAGACCCAGTACTTC.

As to this clone: The same CDR3 is also encoded by other DNA sequences in this sample. This chain uses TRBV5-1 with TRBJ2-1; D gene unclear. Germline V CDR1 and CDR2: SGHRS, YFSETQ. The CDR3 contains 15 residues. Between the trimmed V and J ends, which lost 0 bases and 0 bases, there was a span of 7 bases. The DNA for the CDR3 is TGCGCCAGCAGCTTGGTGGGCAGCTCCTACAATGAGCAGTTCTTC. It yields the protein CASSLVGSSYNEQFF.

The chain has TRBV9 and TRBJ1-4, with D maybe TRBD1 (5 bases). There are 15 residues in the CDR3. V shed 2 bases and J shed 4 bases, with 12 bases lying between them. Germline CDR1 SGDLS, CDR2 YYNGEE. CDR3 sequence reads: CASSVEGRSNEKLFF. The CDR3 DNA is TGTGCCAGCAGCGTGGAGGGACGGAGTAATGAAAAACTGTTTTTT.

The chain combines TRBV27 with TRBJ2-3; a possible D gene is TRBD1 (6 bases). V lost 6 bases to trimming and J lost 0 bases, with 10 bases between them. The CDR3 runs to 14 residues. Germline V gene sequence: CDR1 MNHEY, CDR2 SMNVEV (reference sequence). In DNA, the CDR3 is TGTGCCAGCAGGAGCACAGGGAGCACAGATACGCAGTATTTT. This sequence encodes CASRSTGSTDTQYF.